This T cell receptor beta chain was sequenced for a study of human T cells and chemical hapten exposure (dated by TCRdb to the early 2020s). Some background on the complete study: For sensitization, 2% DPC in acetone was applied to an approximately 2 cm by approximately 2 cm area of upper inner arm skin. The study tracked peripheral blood TCR repertoire changes in vivo during primary and secondary sensitization to the hapten diphenylcyclopropenone (DPC) in alopecia patients. Patch testing was performed on the upper back with Finn chambers containing 0.01% DPC, and the patch tests were scored after 6 days according to International Contact Dermatitis Research Group standards. Throughout the study period of approximately 23 weeks, patients also received therapeutic DPC doses to the scalp every week. Patient blood was sampled pre-sensitization (week 0) and at 2, 6 and about 24 weeks after DPC sensitization. Under 30 alopecia patients gave blood for TCR sequencing at one to four time points (pre-sensitization, 2, 6 and 24 weeks). Libraries were pooled for sequencing, and variation in per-sample TCR yields was attributed mainly to small differences in library volumes within the pool. Most of the patients in the cohort were female, and the cohort covered alopecia areata with under or over 50% scalp involvement, alopecia totalis and alopecia universalis.

In the paper's terms, the time point label means: patch test 3, about 24 weeks after DPC sensitization. Interpreted using the paper, the treatment or condition label stands for: therapeutic diphenylcyclopropenone sensitization with weekly scalp DPC. At every patch-test visit, the blood draw took place before the patch test was put on. To be eligible, patients had to be aged 18 to 70, diagnosed with alopecia and judged suitable for DPC therapy, while pregnant patients were excluded. Total RNA was extracted from unfractionated whole blood collected in Tempus Blood RNA tubes. Concerning this clonotype: There is no known antigen for this receptor. A much larger clone lies one base from this, so it may be a read error.

V is clipped by 5 bases and J by 0 bases, and the sequence between their germline boundaries is 10 bases long. Reading from cysteine to phenylalanine, the CDR3 counts 14 amino acids. CDR3 DNA is the only sequence kept; it has 42 bases, read in frame from the first base. From a lookup of the germline V gene (reference sequence), CDR1 and CDR2 are MNHEY and SMNVEV. Points the paper makes about the study in general: Because all patients had alopecia, a presumed autoimmune disease, the immune response of the patients might differ from that of healthy individuals. After repeated subsampling, changes were observed in the strength of the expansion versus patch-test correlation and in the threshold at which the correlation became significant. Patch test score correlated positively with the number of PT1 expanded TCRs, reaching significance at thresholds 8, 16 and 32 but not at 4. No change with DPC sensitization was found in the number of TCRs above 1 in 1000 frequency, and no evidence of global repertoire structure alterations was found. Significantly more large CDR3 similarity clusters were formed by expanded TCRs than by pre-sensitization or healthy control sets, consistent with antigen-driven responses.

The protocol used for the library was RACE. These reads were obtained on a NextSeq 500. During library preparation, unique molecular identifiers were attached to individual cDNA molecules so that TCRs could be counted quantitatively and reproducibly. Both TCR alpha and TCR beta chains were sequenced from each blood RNA sample. The published analysis was carried out like this. The median number of TCRs per sample was around 100,000, ranging from about 23,224 to 690,600. The Decombinator software suite was used to annotate V, J and CDR3 in the TCR reads. For PS versus PT1 abundance plots, all samples were subsampled to the same number of TCRs (28,000). Expanded TCRs were defined as absent before sensitization and observed at least eight times at the 2-week time point. TCRdb applied fastp at Q25 and MiXCR to the public reads, then kept only in-frame beta chains. Rows with a matching CDR3 protein are joined into one entry that keeps the most common DNA and genes. In this record, the V and J calls reflect TCRdb's handling and not the investigators' own analysis. Here the sample has about 120,000 distinct CDR3 sequences; about 11% occur a single time. The ten largest clones capture under 2.5% of the sample.

The receptor comes from a woman aged 45-59 years with alopecia areata. Some clones in this sample may be carry-over from other donors' samples. The input for sequencing was whole blood, taken in connection with sensitization to the hapten diphenylcyclopropenone (DPC). The chain is encoded by TRBV27 joined to TRBJ1-1; the D gene is not confidently resolved. The sequenced DNA: TGTGCCAGCAGTCCGGATGTCGTGAACACTGAAGCTTTCTTT. This is translated as CASSPDVVNTEAFF.